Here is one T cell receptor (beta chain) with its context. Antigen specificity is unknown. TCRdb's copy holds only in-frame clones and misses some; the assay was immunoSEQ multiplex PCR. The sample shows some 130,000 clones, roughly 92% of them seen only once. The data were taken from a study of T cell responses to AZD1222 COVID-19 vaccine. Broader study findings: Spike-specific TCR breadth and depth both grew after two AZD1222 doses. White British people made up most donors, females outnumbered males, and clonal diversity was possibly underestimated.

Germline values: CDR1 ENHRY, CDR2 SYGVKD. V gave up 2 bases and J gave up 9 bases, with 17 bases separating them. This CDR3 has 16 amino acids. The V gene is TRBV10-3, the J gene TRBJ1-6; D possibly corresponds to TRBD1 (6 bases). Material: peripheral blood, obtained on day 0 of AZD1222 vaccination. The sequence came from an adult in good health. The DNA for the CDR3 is TGTGCCATCAGTGAGGCTTTACAGGGCTACAGTTCACCCCTCCACTTT. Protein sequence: CAISEALQGYSSPLHF.